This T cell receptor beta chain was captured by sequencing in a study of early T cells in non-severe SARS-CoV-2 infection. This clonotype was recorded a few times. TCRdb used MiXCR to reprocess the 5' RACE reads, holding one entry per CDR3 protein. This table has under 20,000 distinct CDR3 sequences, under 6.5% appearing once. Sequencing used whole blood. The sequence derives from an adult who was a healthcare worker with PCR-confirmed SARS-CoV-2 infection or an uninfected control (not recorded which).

DNA of the CDR3: TGTGCCAGCAGCTTAGCGGGGAGATTGCCCTACGAGCAGTACTTC. Its protein product is CASSLAGRLPYEQYF. This sequence joins TRBV7-3 and TRBJ2-7; weak D call: TRBD2 (6 bases). Germline loops: CDR1 SGHTA, CDR2 FQGTGA. The V gene lost 2 bases and the J gene lost 2 bases, with 13 bases spanning the gap. The CDR3 is 15 amino acids.